This T cell receptor (beta chain) is drawn from a study of Graves' ophthalmopathy and Graves' hyperthyroidism (dated by TCRdb to between 2018 and 2020). The study in broad terms: Peripheral blood was collected at initial diagnosis, prior to any treatment. TCR beta repertoire signatures were used to distinguish Graves' ophthalmopathy from Graves' hyperthyroidism and to predict progression to ophthalmopathy. In total, some 130 blood samples were TCR-sequenced: fewer than 50 ophthalmopathy, around 75 hyperthyroidism and roughly 17 hyperthyroidism-to-ophthalmopathy patients. To explore V-J signatures distinguishing ophthalmopathy from hyperthyroidism, a discovery set of 100 or so patients (fewer than 45 ophthalmopathy, about 57 stable hyperthyroidism) was enrolled. For independent validation, a separate cohort was made up of about 18 hyperthyroidism patients plus 17 patients who later progressed from hyperthyroidism to ophthalmopathy. T-cell repertoires of thyroid tissue and blood were compared in over 5 hyperthyroidism patients. Following sample collection, hyperthyroidism patients were given methimazole at a starting dose of 30 mg daily, and ophthalmopathy patients were given high-dose intravenous methylprednisolone. The 85 to 100 discovery patients were divided at random into training and test sets in a 7:3 ratio. The paper as a whole reports these results and caveats: Sample size was not predetermined statistically, and investigators were not blinded to group allocation. In cross-validation, the 13-signature model distinguished ophthalmopathy from stable hyperthyroidism with 85% to 90% sensitivity and approximately 81% specificity, and in the test set the corresponding values were about 80% and 75%. Most expanded thyroid clonotypes with frequency above 0.001 were also detected in blood, suggesting blood repertoires may reflect the thyroid immune response. In validation, the model predicted ophthalmopathy progression with about 64% sensitivity and less than 80% specificity; 12 predicted patients were CT-confirmed with GO in a median of about 7.1 months.

Remarks on this clonotype: Its antigen is unknown. No much larger clone exists at a distance of one base, and base qualities are not known.

Taken from the germline V gene, the CDR1 and CDR2 loops are SQVTM and ANQGSEA. There are 19 amino acids in the CDR3, from cysteine to phenylalanine inclusive. The kept DNA is CDR3 alone, 57 bases in frame from the first base. Compared with germline, V lacks 6 bases and J lacks 6 bases; bases without a gene match: 21. TCR beta CDR3 regions were amplified from RNA transcripts for repertoire sequencing. The first round of RT-PCR was done with HTBI primers and the Qiagen OneStep RT-PCR kit, and was followed by a second round of multiplex PCR, then size selection and purification. Libraries were sequenced on an Illumina HiSeq2000 using paired-end 100 bp reads. Under the source paper's analysis protocol: SOAPnuke was used to process the reads, throwing out any read that had adapters, had uncalled bases, had a mean Phred below 15, or lacked an exact constant-primer or identifier match. COPE v1.2.5 was used to merge the high-quality paired reads. Clonotypes were defined as unique nucleotide sequences and were aligned to IMGT TRB V, D and J references using MiTCR v1.1. The analysis was limited to V-J combinations with a frequency above 0.0001, which together covered 99.2% of repertoires. For each V-J combination, a TCR clonal expansion and chaos score was defined as F50 clonal expansion divided by the chaos observed in the TCRdist matrix. Welch's t-statistics and random forest were used to narrow the features down to about twelve V-J combinations, which were then fed into a naive Bayes classifier. Thyroid-blood repertoire similarity was quantified with the Morisita-Horn index. TCRdb applied fastp at Q25 and MiXCR to the public reads, then kept only in-frame beta chains. Entries that share a CDR3 protein sequence are merged under the most common genes and DNA. What appears here as the V and J calls and clone size reflects TCRdb's work, not the paper's. The sample data list about 150,000 distinct CDR3 sequences, and 30% to 45% of these were observed just once. The ten largest clones capture less than 6% of the sample.

Ophthalmopathy patients were characterized by moderately to severely active disease, a Clinical Activity Score of at least 3, a NOSPECS grade of at least 4, and a disease duration under 3 months. Patients with other autoimmune diseases, uncontrolled infections, pregnancy or lactation were excluded from the study. Diagnosis was based on clinical symptoms, serum thyroxine, TRAb, thyroid ultrasound and orbital computed tomography. Using Ficoll-Paque density gradient centrifugation, PBMCs were isolated from about 9.4 ml of fresh peripheral blood. Trizol reagent was used to extract the total RNA, and its quality was then checked on an Agilent 2100 Bioanalyzer.

What was sequenced was peripheral blood. The receptor was derived from a woman aged 35 to 49 with Graves' ophthalmopathy. Donor details come from another sample of the same person, matched by shared clones. Recombination connected TRBV29-1 to TRBJ2-5, with TRBD2 matching 14 junction bases. The DNA sequence reads TGCAGCGTGGGGGGACAGGGCCCGGGACTAGCGGGAGACCCAAAGACCCAGTACTTC. It is translated as CSVGGQGPGLAGDPKTQYF.